This TCR beta chain stems from a study of stem cell transplantation in POMP-related autoinflammatory disease. Background on the study: The study hypothesized thymoproteasome defects skew the TRB repertoire via impaired CD8+ selection. CD8+ T cells were low and CD4+ cells naive-skewed before transplant. Broader study findings: In patients with PRAID, every analyzed T-cell subset tended to show lower diversity and higher clonality. Patients with PRAID showed a restricted number of unique TRB V-J gene pairings.

About this clone: Antigen specificity is unknown.

The trim removed 2 bases at V and 7 bases at J, leaving 2 bases unmatched. CDR3 length equals 12 residues. Germline loops: CDR1 SGDLS, CDR2 YYNGEE. Clones were read by immunoSEQ multiplex PCR, and TCRdb kept only the in-frame ones, dropping some. The sample consists of around 26,000 clones, around four fifths of them appearing once. The receptor was isolated from a human donor with POMP-related autoinflammation and immune dysregulation (PRAID). This chain connects TRBV9 to TRBJ1-2; 7 nucleotides agree with TRBD1. The sequencing here drew on CD4+ T cells from PBMCs, taken before stem cell transplantation. The CDR3 nucleotides read TGTGCCAGCAGCGTGCAGGGGGGTGGCTACACCTTC. This gives the protein CASSVQGGGYTF.